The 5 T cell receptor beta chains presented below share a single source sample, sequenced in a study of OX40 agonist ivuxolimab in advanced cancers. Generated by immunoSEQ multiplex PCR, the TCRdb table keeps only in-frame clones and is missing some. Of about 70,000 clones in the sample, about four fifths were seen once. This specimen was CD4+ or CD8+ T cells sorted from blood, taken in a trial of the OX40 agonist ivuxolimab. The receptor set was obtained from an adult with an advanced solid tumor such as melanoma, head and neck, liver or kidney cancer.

The CDR3 coding sequence is TGCGCCAGCAGCCAAACCGGGACTAGTAATGAAAAACTGTTTTTT. Amino acid sequence: CASSQTGTSNEKLFF. V gene TRBV4-1 combines with J gene TRBJ1-4, with TRBD1 as a possible D gene (5 bases). The CDR3 runs 15 residues. The V gene's germline CDR1 is MGHRA and CDR2 YSYEKL. V dropped 2 bases and J dropped 4 bases, with 11 bases sitting between them.

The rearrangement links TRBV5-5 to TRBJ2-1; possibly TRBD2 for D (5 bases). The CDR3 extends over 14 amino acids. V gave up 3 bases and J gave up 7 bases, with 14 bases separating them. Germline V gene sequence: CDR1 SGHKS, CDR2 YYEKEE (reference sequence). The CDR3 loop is CASSSSSGVNEQFF. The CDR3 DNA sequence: TGTGCCAGCAGCTCCTCATCCGGGGTAAATGAGCAGTTCTTC.

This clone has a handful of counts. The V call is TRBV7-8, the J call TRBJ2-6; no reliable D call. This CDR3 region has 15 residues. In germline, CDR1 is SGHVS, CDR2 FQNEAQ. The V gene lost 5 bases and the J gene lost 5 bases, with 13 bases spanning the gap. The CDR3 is CASSAYRERANVLTF. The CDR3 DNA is TGTGCCAGCAGCGCTTACAGAGAGAGGGCCAACGTCCTGACTTTC.

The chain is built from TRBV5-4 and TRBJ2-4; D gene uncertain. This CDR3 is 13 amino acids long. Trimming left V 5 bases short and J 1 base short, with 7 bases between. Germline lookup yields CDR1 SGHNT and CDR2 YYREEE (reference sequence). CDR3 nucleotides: TGTGCCAGCAGTCCCCCTGCCAAAAACATTCAGTACTTC. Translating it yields CASSPPAKNIQYF.

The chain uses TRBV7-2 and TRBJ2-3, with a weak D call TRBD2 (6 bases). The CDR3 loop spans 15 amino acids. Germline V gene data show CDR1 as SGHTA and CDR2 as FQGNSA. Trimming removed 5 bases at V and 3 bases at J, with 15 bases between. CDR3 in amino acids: CASSRSWGVTDTQYF. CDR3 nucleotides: TGTGCCAGCAGCCGATCGTGGGGGGTAACAGATACGCAGTATTTT.